This is a list of T cell receptor beta chains from one sample in a study of regulatory T cells in long-lasting Graves disease. TCRdb re-called the multiplex PCR reads through MiXCR, storing one row per CDR3 protein. Of 300,000 to 500,000 distinct CDR3 sequences listed, about 20% are singletons. The sequencing used peripheral blood mononuclear cells (PBMCs), collected when the disease was refractory, from a patient treated with antithyroid drugs. The receptors stem from a female donor with Graves disease. CDR3s leave out the opening cysteine and the closing phenylalanine or tryptophan.

>TRBJ2-5|TRBV7-2
ASSPLGGILQETQY
>TRBJ2-7|TRBV3-1
ASSQTSEWGYEQY
>TRBJ1-2|TRBV7-2
ASSLGGGAGYGYT
>TRBJ2-7|TRBV20-1
SARNSYEQY
>TRBJ1-4|TRBV2
ASSPRQMGRKLF
>TRBJ2-1|TRBV7-7
ASSLDGNEQF
>TRBJ1-1|TRBV28
ASSLPTGQGDTEAF
>TRBJ2-3|TRBV27
ASRTGTSGTDTQY
>TRBJ2-5|TRBV18
ASSNPPVQETQY
>TRBJ2-7|TRBV9
ASSASSLQGYEQY
>TRBJ2-4|TRBV27
ASSFMRDPLLAKNIQY
>TRBJ2-7|TRBV18
ASSLLTSGISYEQY
>TRBJ2-7|TRBV7-6
ASSTSDRARTYEQY
>TRBJ1-1|TRBV12-3/TRBV12-4
ASSLRIAEAF
>TRBJ2-7|TRBV20-1
SAMGPELAYEQY
>TRBJ2-7|TRBV7-2
ASSSRDRVSSEQY
>TRBJ1-3|TRBV30
TWPVVTGSLYGNTIY
>TRBJ2-5|TRBV6-2/TRBV6-3
ASTPSGERWETQY
>TRBJ2-5|TRBV30
AWGPGGETQY
>TRBJ1-4|TRBV12-3/TRBV12-4
ASRGSGNGEKLF
>TRBJ1-1|TRBV18
ASSPPQGGTNTEAF
>TRBJ2-7|TRBV19
ASRTTGALGYEQY
>TRBJ1-6|TRBV30
AWSRPNSPLH
>TRBJ2-3|TRBV12-3/TRBV12-4
ASSLVGSRTDTQY
>TRBJ2-7|TRBV11-2
ASSPSSEGLAGPSYEQY
>TRBJ2-3|TRBV7-8
ASSSPQGDTDTQY
>TRBJ1-6|TRBV27
ASSLWGANSPLH
>TRBJ2-7|TRBV5-1
ASSPITGYEQY
>TRBJ2-7|TRBV6-1
ASSRTSARGNEQY
>TRBJ1-1|TRBV10-3
AISGTGGDNTEAF
>TRBJ2-1|TRBV24-1
ATSDPSGSSYNEQF
>TRBJ2-7|TRBV18
ASSPGTGGHEQY
>TRBJ2-3|TRBV7-2
ASSFGGDRLDTQY
>TRBJ1-2|TRBV6-1
ASRPPGQGTLGYT
>TRBJ1-1|TRBV30
AWRGVTGNTEAF
>TRBJ2-7|TRBV6-1
ASNSGTGAYEQY
>TRBJ2-5|TRBV28
ASSPLNPTGYQETQY
>TRBJ1-2|TRBV9
ASSTLPGTANYGYT
>TRBJ2-7|TRBV4-2
ASSQGLSGQGAGEQY
>TRBJ2-2|TRBV6-2/TRBV6-3
ATRGGDGELF
>TRBJ1-4|TRBV19
ASTPLAGRRANEKLF
>TRBJ2-3|TRBV12-5
ASGLRRAARDTDTQY
>TRBJ2-7|TRBV7-8
ASSSTGQGFHEQY
>TRBJ2-1|TRBV11-2
ASSPTGGSDEQF
>TRBJ2-2|TRBV11-2
ASSLDLVHNTGELF
>TRBJ2-7|TRBV7-9
ASSSPGQGIYEQY
>TRBJ2-7|TRBV5-5
ASSHGQGAIYEQY
>TRBJ2-1|TRBV2
ASSESGQGIQF
>TRBJ2-5|TRBV7-9
ASSFGVADFQETQY
>TRBJ2-5|TRBV7-7
ASSFDTGNQETQY
>TRBJ2-7|TRBV2
ASTRGQQAYEQY
>TRBJ2-4|TRBV29-1
SVEREGKNIQY
>TRBJ2-5|TRBV6-5
ASSYSDGEETQY